The 11 T cell receptor beta chains below all came from one sample that was sequenced in a study of CD8+ T cells in alopecia areata. Sequencing used cDNA as its template, made by extracting RNA and reverse transcribing it. Sequencing was performed with immunoSEQ multiplex PCR; in TCRdb, only in-frame clones are kept and a portion is missing. The profile shows around 98,000 clones, under 45% of them singletons. The sample comprised CD4+ T cells sorted from blood. All receptors come from a human donor with alopecia areata.

The table lists this clone with a few counts. This CDR3 reads CASSQDLPAEQFF. CDR3 nucleotide sequence: TGCGCCAGCAGCCAAGATCTTCCGGCTGAGCAGTTCTTC. The V gene is TRBV4-1, the J gene TRBJ2-1; D is unclear. Germline V CDR1 and CDR2: MGHRA, YSYEKL. V was pared by 0 bases and J by 9 bases, with 9 bases between. This CDR3 region has 13 residues.

This clone has a single count. J is TRBJ1-2 and V is TRBV6-5; D gene unclear. This CDR3 has 15 residues. Germline V gene sequence: CDR1 MNHEY, CDR2 SVGAGI. Trimming left V 2 bases short and J 5 bases short, with 15 bases between. The CDR3 spells CASSYRNSLGYGYTF. DNA of the CDR3: TGTGCCAGCAGTTACCGAAACTCCCTGGGGTATGGCTACACCTTC.

This clone was observed a handful of times. V usage is TRBV4-1 and J usage is TRBJ2-5, with TRBD1 matching 9 bases. Germline CDR1 MGHRA, CDR2 YSYEKL. The CDR3 length is 16 residues. Losses at the gene ends were 4 bases for V and 4 bases for J; bases not matched to a gene: 10. CDR3 sequence reads: CASSPPEGQGAETQYF. CDR3 DNA: TGCGCCAGCAGCCCCCCGGAGGGACAGGGAGCAGAGACCCAGTACTTC.

The rearrangement joins TRBV2 to TRBJ2-7; 9 bases align to TRBD1. The CDR3 has 13 residues. Germline values: CDR1 SNHLY, CDR2 FYNNEI. After removal of 8 bases from V and 4 bases from J, the junction contained 6 bases not matched to a gene. CDR3 protein: CASGDRERYEQYF. CDR3 sequence (DNA): TGTGCCAGCGGGGACAGGGAGAGGTACGAGCAGTACTTC.

In this sample, this clone turned up a few times. The rearrangement links TRBV19 to TRBJ2-1; 12 bases are a match to TRBD2. The CDR3 has 16 residues. CDR1 LNHDA and CDR2 SQIVND come from the germline V gene (reference sequence). Trimming removed 5 bases from V and 9 bases from J; junction bases left unmatched: 11. CDR3 nucleotides: TGTGCCAGTAGTCCGTTCGGGCTAGCGGGAGGGGGTGAGCAGTTCTTC. Residues: CASSPFGLAGGGEQFF.

The CDR3 sequence: CSVASTGSTEAFF. DNA of the CDR3: TGCAGCGTTGCGTCGACAGGTTCCACTGAAGCTTTCTTT. The chain links TRBV29-1 to TRBJ1-1; D is possibly TRBD1 (6 bases). CDR3 size: 13 residues. V gave up 4 bases and J gave up 4 bases, with 13 bases separating them. From germline, CDR1 is SQVTM and CDR2 ANQGSEA.

The chain is built from TRBV30 and TRBJ2-7; a weak D match, TRBD1 (6 bases). Germline V gene sequence: CDR1 GTSNPN, CDR2 SVGIG (reference sequence). The CDR3 runs 12 residues. With 0 bases removed from V and 4 bases from J, the gap between germline ends came to 7 bases. The CDR3 loop reads CAWSVDRYEQYF. DNA for the CDR3: TGTGCCTGGAGTGTGGACAGATACGAGCAGTACTTC. The full variable domain, completed using reference TRBV30 and TRBJ2-7, is SQTIHQWPATLVQPVGSPLSLECTVEGTSNPNLYWYRQAAGRGLQLLFYSVGIGQISSEVPQNLSASRPQDRQFILSSKKLLLSDSGFYLCAWSVDRYEQYFGPGTRLTVT.

The genes are TRBV29-1 and TRBJ2-5, with 12 bases fitting TRBD2. The CDR3 extends over 19 amino acids. Germline V gene sequence: CDR1 SQVTM, CDR2 ANQGSEA. V was clipped by 1 base and J by 7 bases; unmatched bases: 19. The CDR3 sequence: CSVEGGTSGGSRTWGTQYF. The CDR3 bases are TGCAGCGTTGAAGGAGGAACTAGCGGGGGGTCTAGGACCTGGGGGACCCAGTACTTC.

There are a few counts of this clone. The V call is TRBV6-6, the J call TRBJ1-5, with 7 bases lining up with TRBD1. Germline CDR1 reads MNHNY; CDR2 reads SVGAGI (reference sequence). The CDR3 runs to 13 residues. The V gene end was trimmed by 7 bases and the J gene end by 7 bases; junction bases not matched to a gene: 7. The CDR3 DNA follows: TGTGCCAGCATAGGACAGGTTAGACAGCCCCAGCATTTT. Translation: CASIGQVRQPQHF.

The rearrangement links TRBV29-1 to TRBJ2-1; a weak D match, TRBD2 (5 bases). This CDR3 contains 14 residues. V gave up 6 bases and J gave up 5 bases, with 17 bases separating them. Germline lookup yields CDR1 SQVTM and CDR2 ANQGSEA. The CDR3, as DNA: TGCAGCGTCTCCAAAAGACTAAGTGACAATGAGCAGTTCTTC. Residues: CSVSKRLSDNEQFF.

The chain links TRBV29-1 to TRBJ2-3; a weak D match, TRBD2 (6 bases). The germline gives CDR1 SQVTM, CDR2 ANQGSEA. Between the trimmed V and J ends, which lost 7 bases and 3 bases, there was a span of 14 bases. The CDR3 has 13 residues. CDR3 in DNA: TGCAGCGCTAATGGCGGGACGACAGATACGCAGTATTTT. Encoded protein: CSANGGTTDTQYF.